The 27 T cell receptor beta chains listed next were all sequenced from one sample in a study of identical twins. TCRdb re-analysed the 5' RACE reads in MiXCR, keeping a single row per CDR3 protein. The data hold about 470,000 distinct CDR3 sequences, with roughly 24% observed a single time. These same records also appear under a second study, on T cells expressing NK-cell markers.

Sample: CD4+ T cells sorted from blood. The receptors stem from a woman under 30 in good health.

This clonotype was observed a handful of times. The chain is built from TRBV18 and TRBJ2-5; D is unresolved. The CDR3 has 12 residues. The V gene's germline CDR1 is KGHSH and CDR2 LQKENI. Trimming shortened V by 1 base and J by 3 bases, and 3 bases separated the two germline ends. Written as DNA, the CDR3 is TGTGCCAGCTCACCACGAAAAGAGACCCAGTACTTC. Protein sequence: CASSPRKETQYF.

This clonotype was counted at least ten times. The chain employs TRBV19 and TRBJ2-1, with D hard to call. The germline V gene encodes CDR1 LNHDA and CDR2 SQIVND (reference sequence). V was pared by 3 bases and J by 0 bases, with 3 bases between. This CDR3 region has 13 residues. CDR3 in amino acids: CASSISSYNEQFF. For the CDR3, the DNA is TGTGCCAGTAGTATCTCCTCCTACAATGAGCAGTTCTTC.

There are a few counts of this clonotype. The chain is built from TRBV6-1 and TRBJ2-1, with D uncertain. V lost 7 bases and J lost 0, with 13 bases in between. The germline V gene encodes CDR1 MNHNS and CDR2 SASEGT. CDR3 length: 15 residues. CDR3 residues: CASMAHKGSYNEQFF. The CDR3, as DNA: TGTGCCAGCATGGCCCACAAGGGCTCCTACAATGAGCAGTTCTTC.

This clonotype came up a few times. The chain's CDR3 is CASSQARTSGTYEQYF. For the CDR3, the DNA is TGTGCCAGCAGCCAAGCCCGGACTAGCGGGACCTACGAGCAGTACTTC. The chain is built from TRBV3-1 and TRBJ2-7; 12 positions agree with TRBD2. The V gene's germline CDR1 is LGHDT and CDR2 YNNKEL (reference sequence). The J segment lost 2 bases and the V segment lost 1 base, leaving 3 bases of the junction unmatched. The CDR3 has 16 amino acids.

This rearrangement joins TRBV28 to TRBJ2-1, with D perhaps TRBD1 (5 bases). Trimming removed 5 bases from V and 6 bases from J, with 11 bases in between. This CDR3 is 13 amino acids long. Germline V gene lookup returns CDR1 MDHEN and CDR2 SYDVKM. Here the CDR3 reads CASSLRQPNEQFF. CDR3 nucleotides: TGTGCCAGCAGTCTCCGACAGCCCAATGAGCAGTTCTTC.

The sample holds a few counts of this clonotype. V gene TRBV7-3 combines with J gene TRBJ1-2, with D unclear. From germline, CDR1 is SGHTA and CDR2 FQGTGA. Trimming stripped 0 bases from V and 2 bases from J, with 7 bases between. The CDR3 is 14 amino acids. DNA for the CDR3: TGTGCCAGCAGCTTAACGGGGAACAACTATGGCTACACCTTC. Encoded protein: CASSLTGNNYGYTF.

This clonotype turned up a few times. This chain links TRBV5-1 with TRBJ2-2; weak D call: TRBD2 (6 bases). V lost 0 bases to trimming and J lost 4 bases, with 16 bases between them. Looked up from germline, CDR1 is SGHRS and CDR2 is YFSETQ. The CDR3 loop spans 17 amino acids. The CDR3 sequence: CASSLVALSGSTGELFF. CDR3 DNA: TGCGCCAGCAGCTTGGTCGCCCTTAGCGGAAGCACCGGGGAGCTGTTTTTT.

This clonotype was found a few times. This chain connects TRBV14 to TRBJ2-5; D call uncertain. Trimming removed 2 bases at V and 5 bases at J, with 6 bases between. CDR1 and CDR2 from the germline V gene are SGHDN and FVKESK. The CDR3 consists of 12 residues. CDR3 in DNA: TGTGCCAGCAGCCAATATCGCGAGACCCAGTACTTC. Translated: CASSQYRETQYF. Variable domain in full (rest from reference TRBV14 and TRBJ2-5): EAGVTQFPSHSVIEKGQTVTLRCDPISGHDNLYWYRRVMGKEIKFLLHFVKESKQDESGMPNNRFLAERTGGTYSTLKVQPAELEDSGVYFCASSQYRETQYFGPGTRLLVL.

Only a few counts were recorded for this clonotype. This CDR3 is CASSLDSLSTGELFF. The DNA of the CDR3 is TGTGCCAGCAGCTTAGACAGTCTAAGCACCGGGGAGCTGTTTTTT. The rearrangement links TRBV7-9 to TRBJ2-2; D is uncertain. The CDR3 runs 15 residues. The germline gives CDR1 SEHNR, CDR2 FQNEAQ (reference sequence). Trimming stripped 1 base from V and 4 bases from J, with 10 bases between.

A few counts support this clonotype. The J gene is TRBJ2-3, the V gene TRBV20-1; TRBD2 matches 8 bases. CDR1 DFQATT and CDR2 SNEGSKA come from the germline V gene (reference sequence). This CDR3 comprises 15 residues. J gave up 5 bases and V 5 bases, and 12 bases lay outside the gene matches. In DNA form, the CDR3 reads TGCAGTGCTCCTACTAGCGGAGCTGTAGGAGATACGCAGTATTTT. Amino acid sequence: CSAPTSGAVGDTQYF.

A few counts support this clonotype. The V and J genes are TRBV20-1 and TRBJ2-7; D is unclear. Germline-derived CDR1 and CDR2 are DFQATT and SNEGSKA (reference sequence). The V end lost 2 bases, the J end lost 2 bases, and 13 bases lay between the germline ends. The CDR3 has 14 amino acids. CDR3 coding DNA: TGCAGTGCTAGATCCCCCGAGCCAGCCTACGAGCAGTACTTC. Its protein product is CSARSPEPAYEQYF.

The V call is TRBV20-1, the J call TRBJ1-1; tentatively, D is TRBD1 (6 bases). Per the germline V gene, CDR1 is DFQATT and CDR2 is SNEGSKA (reference sequence). V was cut by 6 bases and J by 3 bases, with 23 bases left in between. This CDR3 spans 16 amino acids. In nucleotides, the CDR3 is TGCAGTGCAAAAGCCGTCACCAGGGGAACGGACACTGAAGCTTTCTTT. It codes for CSAKAVTRGTDTEAFF.

The chain links TRBV6-5 to TRBJ1-5; the D is unclear. The CDR3 loop spans 14 amino acids. Trimming shortened V by 0 bases and J by 5 bases, and 8 bases separated the two germline ends. Germline V gives CDR1 MNHEY, CDR2 SVGAGI. This CDR3 reads CASSYSISYQPQHF. CDR3 bases: TGTGCCAGCAGTTACTCGATATCTTATCAGCCCCAGCATTTT.

The CDR3 DNA follows: TGTGCCAGCAGCCATTCGGGATACGGGAGTCTCTACAATGAGCAGTTCTTC. It translates to CASSHSGYGSLYNEQFF. This chain joins TRBV14 and TRBJ2-1, with D perhaps TRBD2 (6 bases). This CDR3 region has 17 residues. Trimming stripped 3 bases from V and 3 bases from J, with 18 bases between. CDR1 is SGHDN and CDR2 is FVKESK in the germline V gene.

V gene TRBV20-1 combines with J gene TRBJ2-5; TRBD1 aligns across 9 bases. CDR1 is DFQATT and CDR2 is SNEGSKA in the germline V gene (reference sequence). The CDR3 length is 15 residues. Trimming removed 1 base from V and 3 bases from J; junction bases left unmatched: 6. The CDR3 protein is CSARVWDRAKETQYF. In DNA form, the CDR3 reads TGCAGTGCTAGAGTGTGGGACAGGGCTAAAGAGACCCAGTACTTC.

The V call is TRBV29-1, the J call TRBJ2-5; D unresolved. The CDR3 loop spans 10 amino acids. V was shortened by 6 bases and J by 4 bases, with 6 bases between the two germline ends. CDR1 is SQVTM, CDR2 ANQGSEA, per germline. For the CDR3, the DNA is TGCAGCGTCCGGGTAGAGACCCAGTACTTC. It encodes CSVRVETQYF.

V gene TRBV10-2 combines with J gene TRBJ2-7; perhaps D is TRBD1 or TRBD2 (5 bases each). Germline lookup yields CDR1 WSHSY and CDR2 SAAADI. This CDR3 is 16 amino acids long. V was pared by 2 bases and J by 4 bases, with 18 bases between. The CDR3 spells CASSEPWTHGGYEQYF. The DNA of the CDR3 is TGCGCCAGCAGTGAGCCTTGGACCCATGGGGGATACGAGCAGTACTTC.

The V call is TRBV20-1, the J call TRBJ2-5; D remains ambiguous. CDR3 size: 11 residues. V was shortened by 2 bases and J by 5 bases, with 6 bases between the two germline ends. CDR1 and CDR2 (germline): DFQATT, SNEGSKA (reference sequence). CDR3 sequence reads: CSARPHETQYF. The CDR3 DNA reads as TGCAGTGCTAGACCCCACGAGACCCAGTACTTC.

This clonotype was seen a handful of times. V and J are TRBV20-1 and TRBJ2-7, with a weak D call TRBD1 (5 bases). There are 13 residues in the CDR3. V was pared by 3 bases and J by 1 base, with 10 bases between. Germline-derived CDR1 and CDR2 are DFQATT and SNEGSKA (reference sequence). CDR3 DNA sequence: TGCAGTGCTAGTTCAGACAGTTCCTACGAGCAGTACTTC. It specifies CSASSDSSYEQYF.

Details on this clonotype: A much bigger clone sits one base away, suggesting this may be a read error. V usage is TRBV24-1 and J usage is TRBJ2-1, with 12 positions matching TRBD2. After removal of 5 bases from V and 0 bases from J, the junction contained 10 bases not matched to a gene. Germline CDR1 is KGHDR and CDR2 is SFDVKD. This CDR3 comprises 19 residues. CDR3 DNA sequence: TGTGCCACCAGTGGTCCCCGACTAGCGGGAGAGAGCTCCTACAATGAGCAGTTCTTC. Residues: CATSGPRLAGESSYNEQFF.

This clonotype was detected only a few times. This chain joins TRBV20-1 and TRBJ2-2; D is perhaps TRBD1 (6 bases). Trimming pared 1 base from V and 2 bases from J, leaving 8 bases between. This CDR3 has 14 residues. From germline, CDR1 is DFQATT and CDR2 SNEGSKA (reference sequence). The CDR3 nucleotides are TGCAGTGCTAGAGGGGACATAAACACCGGGGAGCTGTTTTTT. This encodes CSARGDINTGELFF.

This rearrangement joins TRBV12-3 or TRBV12-4 to TRBJ2-4; D gene unclear. The CDR3 is 18 amino acids. V was clipped by 6 bases and J by 5 bases, with 26 bases between them. CDR3 nucleotides: TGTGCCAGCAGCCTCCCTCCCCCCCCGAGTATCTTGCAAAACATTCAGTACTTC. Translating gives CASSLPPPPSILQNIQYF.

This clonotype was seen more than once but under ten times. The chain has TRBV10-1 and TRBJ2-1; D unclear. Germline lookup yields CDR1 WNHNN and CDR2 SYGVQD (reference sequence). This CDR3 contains 12 residues. V dropped 6 bases and J dropped 8 bases, with 11 bases sitting between them. CDR3 protein: CASRGPLDEQFF. Written as DNA, the CDR3 is TGCGCCAGCAGAGGACCCTTGGATGAGCAGTTCTTC.

This clonotype was counted between two and nine times. J is TRBJ1-5 and V is TRBV5-6; 7 bases line up with TRBD1. V was clipped by 4 bases and J by 4 bases; unmatched bases: 14. The CDR3 is 17 residues long. The germline V gene has CDR1 SGHDT and CDR2 YYEEEE. The CDR3 sequence: CASSLGGRGFLNQPQHF. The CDR3 DNA follows: TGTGCCAGCAGCCTTGGAGGCAGGGGGTTCCTAAATCAGCCCCAGCATTTT. The full variable domain, in which reference TRBV5-6 and TRBJ1-5 provide the parts outside the CDR3, is DAGVTQSPTHLIKTRGQQVTLRCSPKSGHDTVSWYQQALGQGPQFIFQYYEEEERQRGNFPDRFSGHQFPNYSSELNVNALLLGDSALYLCASSLGGRGFLNQPQHFGDGTRLSIL.

In this sample, this clonotype turned up a few times. The chain joins TRBV2 to TRBJ1-1, with D maybe TRBD1 (6 bases). The CDR3 sequence is 13 residues long. Trimming pared 10 bases from V and 1 base from J, leaving 13 bases between. CDR1 and CDR2 from the germline V gene are SNHLY and FYNNEI. This CDR3 is CATSRDKNTEAFF. The CDR3 DNA follows: TGTGCCACCTCAAGGGACAAGAACACTGAAGCTTTCTTT.

This chain joins TRBV20-1 and TRBJ2-3; 10 bases line up with TRBD2. The germline V gene has CDR1 DFQATT and CDR2 SNEGSKA (reference sequence). The CDR3 sequence is 15 residues long. Trimming took 3 bases from V and 2 from J; bases not matched to a gene: 5. The CDR3 region is CSASSLAGATDTQYF. The CDR3 coding sequence is TGCAGTGCTAGTTCTCTAGCGGGGGCCACAGATACGCAGTATTTT.

This clonotype turned up a few times. V gene TRBV30 combines with J gene TRBJ1-1; D is ambiguous. Per the germline V gene, CDR1 is GTSNPN and CDR2 is SVGIG (reference sequence). The V end lost 2 bases, the J end lost 6 bases, and 10 bases lay between the germline ends. The CDR3 totals 12 residues. The CDR3, as DNA: TGTGCCTGGAGTCTCAGAGGATCTGAAGCTTTCTTT. Protein: CAWSLRGSEAFF.